The clone carrying this TCR beta chain was seen a single time. Its specificity is not known. Trimming took off 3 bases at V and 7 bases at J, with 19 bases between the two ends. The CDR3 is 17 amino acids. Germline CDR1 is LNHNV and CDR2 is YYDKDF (reference sequence). This sample is drawn from a study of blood T cells in healthy people across ages. Study results and limitations: Per million T cells, TCR beta diversity dropped about linearly as age rose.

PCR was performed a second time for about 6 to 12 cycles using a sample-barcoded 5' primer and a J-beta primer mix. TCRdb used MiXCR to reprocess the 5' RACE reads, holding one entry per CDR3 protein. The sample lists hundreds of thousands of distinct CDR3 sequences; 45% to 50% were seen once. The chain joins TRBV15 to TRBJ2-6, with TRBD1 as a possible D gene (6 bases). This TCR derives from a woman aged 55 to 70 in good health. Sample: blood. The CDR3, as DNA: TGTGCCACCAGCAGGACAGGCGGTTGTTGTGAAGCCAACGTCCTGACTTTC. This translates into CATSRTGGCCEANVLTF. Full variable domain (missing parts from reference TRBV15 and TRBJ2-6): DAMVIQNPRYQVTQFGKPVTLSCSQTLNHNVMYWYQQKSSQAPKLLFHYYDKDFNNEADTPDNFQSRRPNTSFCFLDIRSPGLGDTAMYLCATSRTGGCCEANVLTFGAGSRLTVL.